This T cell receptor (beta chain) was obtained from a study of kidney transplant recipient with SARS-CoV-2 infection. The ends were cut back, 2 bases at V and 3 bases at J, with 14 bases in the middle. The CDR3 has 15 residues. Germline V gene sequence: CDR1 MNHNS, CDR2 SASEGT. MiXCR, run by TCRdb on the reads, gives a single entry per CDR3 protein. The table lists approximately 240,000 distinct CDR3 sequences, around 28% of them singletons. Many counts were recorded for this clonotype. The origin of this receptor is a male patient aged 30 to 40 who had COVID-19 and was a kidney transplant recipient. Some T cells may arise from the graft donor. Sample: a blood sample, taken at baseline and on roughly day 110 from a kidney transplant recipient. This chain uses TRBV6-1 with TRBJ2-7, with D perhaps given as TRBD1 or TRBD2 (5 bases each). In DNA form, the CDR3 reads TGTGCCAGCAGTGAACAGGCTTTGGGGGTCTACGAGCAGTACTTC. This gives the protein CASSEQALGVYEQYF.